The T cell receptor (beta chain) under discussion was sequenced for a study of Graves' ophthalmopathy and Graves' hyperthyroidism. Overall study: Blood was drawn at initial diagnosis, before any treatment.

Only a few counts were recorded for this clonotype. Its specificity is unknown. One end of the junction does not line up with germline, which may come from a read error. RNA transcripts were the template, and TCR beta CDR3 regions were amplified from them. HTBI primers were used in a first-round RT-PCR, which preceded a second-round multiplex PCR. TCRdb redid the calling of the multiplex PCR reads with MiXCR, one entry per CDR3 protein. The sample comprises about 660,000 distinct CDR3 sequences, more than 40% of which are singletons, and under 3.5% rests with the top ten. Regarding the study as a whole: Blood also contained most of the expanded thyroid clonotypes above 0.001 frequency.

The CDR3 loop spans 15 amino acids. Looked up from germline, CDR1 is ENHRY and CDR2 is SYGVKD. CAS ≥3, NOSPECS ≥4, moderate-to-severe activity and duration under 3 months marked donors with ophthalmopathy. Isolation of PBMCs was performed using about 9.9 ml of fresh peripheral blood. The TCR was taken from an adult man with Graves' ophthalmopathy. The sample consisted of peripheral blood. The J gene is TRBJ1-5, the V gene TRBV10-3; D not certain. The CDR3 loop is CASSYHAGPGQPQHF. For the CDR3, the DNA is TGTGCCAGCAGTTACCACGCGGGCCCCGGACAGCCCCAGCATTTT.